The entry below gives a single TCR beta chain sequence along with its context. These data belong to a study of T cell changes during pregnancy in multiple sclerosis. Using immunoSEQ multiplex PCR, the repertoire was profiled, and TCRdb retains in-frame clones only, with some absent. The sample contains about 100,000 clones, 85% to 95% of which appear only once. The germline V gene encodes CDR1 MGHRA and CDR2 YSYEKL. The CDR3 extends over 14 amino acids. Trimming removed 2 bases at V and 4 bases at J, with 11 bases between. This TCR was recovered from a female donor in good health, enrolled as a control in a pregnancy study. Sequencing was performed on peripheral blood, taken in the third trimester of pregnancy. The chain uses TRBV4-1 and TRBJ1-1; D is possibly TRBD1 (6 bases). The CDR3 nucleotides read TGCGCCAGCAGCCAAATCCCACAGGGCACTGAAGCTTTCTTT. It encodes CASSQIPQGTEAFF.